The T cell receptor beta chain described here comes from a study of cytomegalovirus exposure and HLA in healthy donors. Regarding the study as a whole: Certain sequence variants were highly shared and formed a cluster, and this cluster was likely a sequencing artifact.

This clone came up once. Its antigen is still unknown. Primers for the PCR totalled 60 Vbeta and 13 Jbeta. Only in-frame clones appear in the TCRdb table, and some are missing; sequencing was by immunoSEQ multiplex PCR. The sample has 150,000 to 250,000 clones; 65% to 85% are singletons. What was sequenced was PBMCs. The receptor's source is a boy younger than 10 in good health and CMV-seronegative.

The CDR3 loop reads CASSYSTTGIYGYTF. CDR3 DNA sequence: TGTGCCAGCAGTTACTCCACGACAGGGATCTATGGCTACACCTTC. The chain links TRBV6-5 to TRBJ1-2, with TRBD1 matching over 7 bases. The V gene's germline CDR1 is MNHEY and CDR2 SVGAGI. The CDR3 totals 15 residues. The V and J ends lost 0 bases and 4 bases, in that order; junction bases with no gene match: 5.